This entry features one TCR beta chain sequence. The antigen is unknown. A multiplex PCR was run with 60 Vbeta primers and 13 Jbeta primers. Some clones are missing from TCRdb's copy, which holds only in-frame ones; the method was immunoSEQ multiplex PCR. Among 85,000 to 100,000 clones, roughly 71% were seen once, and the ten largest hold 2.7%. The data derive from a study of cytomegalovirus exposure and HLA in healthy donors. Study overall: HLA-typed donors contributed approximately 86 million unique TCRs, which were held in an early data release. Clustering assigned approximately 78% of the approximately 400 genotyped donors to the Caucasian-associated ancestry cluster.

The CDR3 has 13 residues. V gave up 0 bases and J gave up 6 bases, with 6 bases separating them. The germline gives CDR1 SGHTA, CDR2 FQGTGA. The study's findings and limits: Specific recognition of CMV antigens was confirmed in vitro for a few chains (all CMV-associated).

The material sequenced was PBMCs. This sequence originates from a man aged 45-65 years in good health and CMV-seronegative. The rearrangement links TRBV7-3 to TRBJ2-1; D gene ambiguous. CDR3 protein: CASSLTRLNEQFF. The CDR3 coding sequence is TGTGCCAGCAGCTTAACGAGGCTCAATGAGCAGTTCTTC.